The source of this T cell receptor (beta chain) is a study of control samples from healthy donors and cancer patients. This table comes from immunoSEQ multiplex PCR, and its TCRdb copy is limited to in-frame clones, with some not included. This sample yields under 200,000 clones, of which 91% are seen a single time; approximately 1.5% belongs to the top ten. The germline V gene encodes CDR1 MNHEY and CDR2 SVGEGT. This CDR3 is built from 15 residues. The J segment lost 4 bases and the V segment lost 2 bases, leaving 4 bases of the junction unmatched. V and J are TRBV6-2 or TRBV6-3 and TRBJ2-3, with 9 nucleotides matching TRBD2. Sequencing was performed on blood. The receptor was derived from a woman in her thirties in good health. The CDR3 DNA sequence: TGTGCCAGCAGTTACGGGGCGGGAGGGGCAGATACGCAGTATTTT. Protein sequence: CASSYGAGGADTQYF.